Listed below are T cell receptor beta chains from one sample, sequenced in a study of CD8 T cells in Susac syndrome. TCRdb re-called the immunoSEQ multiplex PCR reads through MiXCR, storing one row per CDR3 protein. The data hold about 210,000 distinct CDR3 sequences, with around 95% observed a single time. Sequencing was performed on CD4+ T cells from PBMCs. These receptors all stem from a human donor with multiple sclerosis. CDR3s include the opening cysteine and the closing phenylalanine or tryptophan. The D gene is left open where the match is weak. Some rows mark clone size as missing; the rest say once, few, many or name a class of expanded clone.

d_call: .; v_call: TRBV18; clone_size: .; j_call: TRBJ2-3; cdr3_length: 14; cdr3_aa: CASSPIPRADTQYF; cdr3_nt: TGTGCCAGCTCACCAATCCCCAGGGCAGATACGCAGTATTTT
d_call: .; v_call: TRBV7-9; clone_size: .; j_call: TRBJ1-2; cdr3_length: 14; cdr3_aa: CASSLNSRYHGYTF; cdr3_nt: TGTGCCAGCAGCTTAAACAGTAGGTACCATGGCTACACCTTC
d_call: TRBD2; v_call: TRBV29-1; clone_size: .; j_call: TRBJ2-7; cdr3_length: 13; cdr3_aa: CSALAGGSYEQYF; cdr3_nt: TGCAGCGCCCTAGCGGGAGGCTCCTACGAGCAGTACTTC
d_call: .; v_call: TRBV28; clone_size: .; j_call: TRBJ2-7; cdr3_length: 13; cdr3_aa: CASSESRRYEQYF; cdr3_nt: TGTGCCAGCAGTGAGTCCAGGCGCTACGAGCAGTACTTC
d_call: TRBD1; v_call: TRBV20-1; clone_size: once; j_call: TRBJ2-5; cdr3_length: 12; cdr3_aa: CSARTGSGTQYF; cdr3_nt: TGCAGTGCTCGGACAGGGTCTGGGACCCAGTACTTC
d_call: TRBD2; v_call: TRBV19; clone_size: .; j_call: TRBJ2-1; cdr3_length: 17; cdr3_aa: CASGWSLAGAGYNEQFF; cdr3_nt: TGTGCCAGTGGATGGTCACTAGCGGGAGCGGGCTACAATGAGCAGTTCTTC
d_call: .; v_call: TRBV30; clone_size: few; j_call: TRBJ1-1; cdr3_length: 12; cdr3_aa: CAWSDWGTEAFF; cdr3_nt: TGTGCCTGGAGTGATTGGGGCACTGAAGCTTTCTTT
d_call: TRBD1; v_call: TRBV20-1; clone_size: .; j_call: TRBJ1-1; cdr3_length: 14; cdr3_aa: CSAPRQGTLTEAFF; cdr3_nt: TGCAGTGCTCCTCGACAGGGGACGCTCACTGAAGCTTTCTTT
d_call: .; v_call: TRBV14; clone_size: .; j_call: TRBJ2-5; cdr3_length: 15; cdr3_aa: CASSQVIGGRETQYF; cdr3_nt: TGTGCCAGCAGCCAAGTGATTGGGGGCCGGGAGACCCAGTACTTC
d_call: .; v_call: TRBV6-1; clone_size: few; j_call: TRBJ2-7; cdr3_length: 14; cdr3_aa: CASWDDHLSYEQYF; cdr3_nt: TGTGCCTCCTGGGACGATCATCTCTCCTACGAGCAGTACTTC
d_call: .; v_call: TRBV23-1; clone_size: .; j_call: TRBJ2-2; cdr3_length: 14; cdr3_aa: CASRLVGDTGELFF; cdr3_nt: TGCGCCAGCAGACTTGTGGGGGACACCGGGGAGCTGTTTTTT
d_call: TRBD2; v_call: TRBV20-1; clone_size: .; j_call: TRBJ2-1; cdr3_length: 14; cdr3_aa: CSAKLAGDYNEQFF; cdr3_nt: TGCAGTGCTAAACTAGCGGGGGACTACAATGAGCAGTTCTTC
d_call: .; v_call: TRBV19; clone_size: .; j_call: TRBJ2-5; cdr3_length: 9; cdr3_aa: CACCETQYF; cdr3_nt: TGTGCCTGCTGTGAGACCCAGTACTTC
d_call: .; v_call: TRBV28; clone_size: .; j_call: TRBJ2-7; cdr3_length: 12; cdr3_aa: CASSFRSQEQYF; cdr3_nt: TGTGCCAGCAGTTTTCGGTCGCAGGAGCAGTACTTC
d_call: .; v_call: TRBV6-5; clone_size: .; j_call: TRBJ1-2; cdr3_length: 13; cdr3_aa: CASTKGPGYGYTF; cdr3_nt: TGTGCCAGCACTAAGGGGCCCGGCTATGGCTACACCTTC
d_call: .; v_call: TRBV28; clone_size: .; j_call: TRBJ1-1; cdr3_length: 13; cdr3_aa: CASRSFMNTEAFF; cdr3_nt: TGTGCCAGCAGATCATTCATGAACACTGAAGCTTTCTTT
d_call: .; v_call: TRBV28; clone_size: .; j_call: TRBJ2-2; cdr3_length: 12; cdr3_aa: CASKENTGELFF; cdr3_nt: TGTGCCAGCAAAGAAAACACCGGGGAGCTGTTTTTT
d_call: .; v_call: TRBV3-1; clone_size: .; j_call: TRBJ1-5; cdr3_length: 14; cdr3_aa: CASSQAGGNQPQHF; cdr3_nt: TGTGCCAGCAGCCAAGCAGGGGGCAATCAGCCCCAGCATTTT
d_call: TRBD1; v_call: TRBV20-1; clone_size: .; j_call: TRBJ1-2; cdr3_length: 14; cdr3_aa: CSARDGTGNYGYTF; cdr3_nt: TGCAGTGCTAGAGATGGGACAGGGAACTATGGCTACACCTTC
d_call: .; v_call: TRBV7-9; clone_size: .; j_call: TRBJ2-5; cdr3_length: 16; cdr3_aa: CASSFDGQGPQETQYF; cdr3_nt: TGTGCCAGCAGCTTTGATGGGCAGGGGCCACAAGAGACCCAGTACTTC
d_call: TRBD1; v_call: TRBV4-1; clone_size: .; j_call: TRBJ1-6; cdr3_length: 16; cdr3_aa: CASSQAAGTGESPLHF; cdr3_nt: TGCGCCAGCAGCCAAGCTGCCGGGACAGGGGAATCACCCCTCCACTTT
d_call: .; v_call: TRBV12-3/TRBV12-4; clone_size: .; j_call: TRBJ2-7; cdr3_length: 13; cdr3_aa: CASSFGATYEQYF; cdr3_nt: TGTGCCAGCAGTTTTGGGGCTACCTACGAGCAGTACTTC
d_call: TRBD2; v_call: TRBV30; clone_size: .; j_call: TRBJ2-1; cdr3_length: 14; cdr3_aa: CAWSEPSGYNEQFF; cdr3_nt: TGTGCCTGGAGTGAACCTAGCGGCTACAATGAGCAGTTCTTC
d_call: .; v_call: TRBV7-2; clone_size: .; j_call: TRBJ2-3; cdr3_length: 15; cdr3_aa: CASSPSPLGTDTQYF; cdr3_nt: TGTGCCAGCAGCCCGAGCCCACTAGGCACAGATACGCAGTATTTT
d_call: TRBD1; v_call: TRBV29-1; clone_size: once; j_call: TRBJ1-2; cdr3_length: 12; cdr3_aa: CSAAGTGIGYTF; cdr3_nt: TGCAGCGCTGCCGGGACAGGGATTGGCTACACCTTC
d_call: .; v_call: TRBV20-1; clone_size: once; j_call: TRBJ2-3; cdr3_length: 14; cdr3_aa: CSASEVVRPDTQYF; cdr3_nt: TGCAGTGCTAGTGAGGTGGTTCGGCCAGATACGCAGTATTTT
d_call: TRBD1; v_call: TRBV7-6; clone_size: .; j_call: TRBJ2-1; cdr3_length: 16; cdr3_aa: CASSSIRGSAYNEQFF; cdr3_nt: TGTGCCAGCAGCTCCATCAGGGGGTCGGCCTACAATGAGCAGTTCTTC
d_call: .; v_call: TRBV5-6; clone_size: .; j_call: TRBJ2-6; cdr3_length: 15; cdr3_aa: CASSLVRAGANVLTF; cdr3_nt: TGTGCCAGCAGCTTGGTCCGGGCTGGGGCCAACGTCCTGACTTTC
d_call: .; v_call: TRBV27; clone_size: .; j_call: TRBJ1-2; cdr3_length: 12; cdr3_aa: CASSPQGYGYTF; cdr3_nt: TGTGCCAGCAGTCCTCAGGGCTATGGCTACACCTTC
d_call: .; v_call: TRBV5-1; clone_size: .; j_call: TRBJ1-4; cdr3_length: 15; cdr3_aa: CASSLGGRVNEKLFF; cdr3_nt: TGCGCCAGCAGCTTAGGTGGCAGGGTAAATGAAAAACTGTTTTTT
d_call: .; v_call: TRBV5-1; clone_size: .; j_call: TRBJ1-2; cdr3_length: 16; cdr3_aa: CASSLFSDSSVGGYTF; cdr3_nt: TGCGCCAGCAGCCTCTTCTCGGACAGTAGTGTCGGTGGCTACACCTTC
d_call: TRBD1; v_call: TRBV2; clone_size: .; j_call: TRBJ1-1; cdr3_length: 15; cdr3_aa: CASSERRQGNTEAFF; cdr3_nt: TGTGCCAGCAGTGAACGTCGACAGGGGAACACTGAAGCTTTCTTT
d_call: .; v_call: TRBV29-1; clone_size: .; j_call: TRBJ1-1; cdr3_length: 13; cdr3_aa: CSVAGTPNTEAFF; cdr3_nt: TGCAGCGTAGCCGGGACACCGAACACTGAAGCTTTCTTT
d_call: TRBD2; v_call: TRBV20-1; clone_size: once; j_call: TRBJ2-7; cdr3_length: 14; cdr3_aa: CSARLASVSYEQYF; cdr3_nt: TGCAGTGCCAGACTAGCCTCGGTCTCCTACGAGCAGTACTTC
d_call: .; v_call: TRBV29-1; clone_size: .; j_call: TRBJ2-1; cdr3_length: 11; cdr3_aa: CSAGAVEEQFF; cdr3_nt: TGCAGCGCTGGAGCGGTTGAGGAGCAGTTCTTC
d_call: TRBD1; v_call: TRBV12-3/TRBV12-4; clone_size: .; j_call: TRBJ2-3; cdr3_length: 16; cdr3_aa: CASSPRDRGLLVTQYF; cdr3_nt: TGTGCCAGCAGTCCCCGGGACAGGGGTCTCCTTGTCACGCAGTATTTT
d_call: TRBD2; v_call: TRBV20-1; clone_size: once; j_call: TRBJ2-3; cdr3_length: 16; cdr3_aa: CSASSPSGRSADTQYF; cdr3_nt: TGCAGTGCTAGCTCTCCTAGCGGGAGGAGTGCAGATACGCAGTATTTT
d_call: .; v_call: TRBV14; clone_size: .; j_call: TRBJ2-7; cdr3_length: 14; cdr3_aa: CASSRKRGAYEQYF; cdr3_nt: TGTGCCAGCAGCCGAAAAAGAGGGGCGTACGAGCAGTACTTC
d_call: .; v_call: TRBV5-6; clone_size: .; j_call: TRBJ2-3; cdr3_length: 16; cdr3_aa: CASSSLRSGSTDTQYF; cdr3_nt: TGTGCCAGCAGCTCCCTGAGGAGCGGGAGCACAGATACGCAGTATTTT
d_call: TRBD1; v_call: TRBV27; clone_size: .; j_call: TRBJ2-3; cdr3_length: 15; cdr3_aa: CASSLQGYRTDTQYF; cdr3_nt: TGTGCCAGCAGTCTACAGGGGTATAGGACAGATACGCAGTATTTT
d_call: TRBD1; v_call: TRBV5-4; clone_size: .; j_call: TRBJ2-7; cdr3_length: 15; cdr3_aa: CASSSPGQGHHEQYF; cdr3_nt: TGTGCCAGCAGCTCCCCGGGACAGGGTCACCACGAGCAGTACTTC
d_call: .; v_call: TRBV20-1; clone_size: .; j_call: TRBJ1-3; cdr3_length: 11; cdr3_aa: CSAPAGNTIYF; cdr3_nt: TGCAGTGCCCCAGCTGGAAACACCATATATTTT
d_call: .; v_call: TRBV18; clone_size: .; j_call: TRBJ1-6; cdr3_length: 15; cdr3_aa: CASSPLLFEDSPLHF; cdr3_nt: TGTGCCAGCTCACCACTGCTTTTTGAGGATTCACCCCTCCACTTT
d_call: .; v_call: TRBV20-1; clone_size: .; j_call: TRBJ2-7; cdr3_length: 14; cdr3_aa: CSALGGGYSYEQYF; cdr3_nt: TGCAGTGCCCTGGGGGGCGGATATTCCTACGAGCAGTACTTC
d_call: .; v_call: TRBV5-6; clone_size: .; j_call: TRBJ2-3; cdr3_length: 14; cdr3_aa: CASSDTRSTDTQYF; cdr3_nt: TGTGCCAGCAGCGATACTAGGAGCACAGATACGCAGTATTTT
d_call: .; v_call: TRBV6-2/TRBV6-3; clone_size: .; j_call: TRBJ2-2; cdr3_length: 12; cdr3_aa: CASSYASGELFF; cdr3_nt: TGTGCCAGCAGTTACGCGTCCGGGGAGCTGTTTTTT
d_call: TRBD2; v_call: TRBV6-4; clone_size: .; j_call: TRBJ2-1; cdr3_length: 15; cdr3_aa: CASSLTSGGADEQFF; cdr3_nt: TGTGCCAGCAGTTTGACTAGCGGGGGGGCGGATGAGCAGTTCTTC
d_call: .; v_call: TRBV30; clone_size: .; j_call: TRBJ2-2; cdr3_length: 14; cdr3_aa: CAWRREMNTGELFF; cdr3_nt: TGTGCCTGGAGGAGGGAGATGAACACCGGGGAGCTGTTTTTT
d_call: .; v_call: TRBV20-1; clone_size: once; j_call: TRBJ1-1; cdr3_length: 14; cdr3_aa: CSARGWTTNTEAFF; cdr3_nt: TGCAGTGCTAGAGGTTGGACAACAAACACTGAAGCTTTCTTT
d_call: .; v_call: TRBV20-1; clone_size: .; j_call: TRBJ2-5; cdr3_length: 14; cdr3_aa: CSASAWKGRQTQYF; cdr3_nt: TGCAGTGCTAGCGCTTGGAAGGGCCGGCAGACCCAGTACTTC
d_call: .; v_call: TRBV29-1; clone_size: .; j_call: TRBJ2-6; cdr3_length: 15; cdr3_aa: CSVAGPHSGANVLTF; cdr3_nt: TGCAGCGTTGCAGGTCCCCACTCTGGGGCCAACGTCCTGACTTTC
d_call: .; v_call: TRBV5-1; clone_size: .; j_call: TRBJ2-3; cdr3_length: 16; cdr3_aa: CASSLGGNIDTDTQYF; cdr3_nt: TGCGCCAGCAGCTTGGGAGGGAATATCGACACAGATACGCAGTATTTT
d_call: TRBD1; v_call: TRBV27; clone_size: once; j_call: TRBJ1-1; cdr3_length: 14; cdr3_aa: CASRLDRVNTEAFF; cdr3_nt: TGTGCCAGCAGACTTGACAGGGTGAACACTGAAGCTTTCTTT
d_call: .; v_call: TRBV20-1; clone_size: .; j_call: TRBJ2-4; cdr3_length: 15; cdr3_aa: CSAIKTREAKNIQYF; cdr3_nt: TGCAGTGCTATAAAGACAAGGGAAGCCAAAAACATTCAGTACTTC
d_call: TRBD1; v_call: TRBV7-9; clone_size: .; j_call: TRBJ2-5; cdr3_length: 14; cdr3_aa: CASSRGTGQETQYF; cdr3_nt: TGTGCCAGCAGCAGAGGGACAGGACAAGAGACCCAGTACTTC
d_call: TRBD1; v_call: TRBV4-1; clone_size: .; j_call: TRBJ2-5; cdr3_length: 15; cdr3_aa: CASSQIQGARETQYF; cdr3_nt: TGCGCCAGCAGCCAGATACAGGGGGCGCGAGAGACCCAGTACTTC
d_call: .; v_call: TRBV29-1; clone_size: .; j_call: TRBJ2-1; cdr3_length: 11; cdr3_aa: CSAHGYNEQFF; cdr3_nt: TGCAGCGCGCACGGATACAATGAGCAGTTCTTC
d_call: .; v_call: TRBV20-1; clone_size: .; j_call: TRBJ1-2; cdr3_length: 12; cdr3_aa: CSATGQTYGYTF; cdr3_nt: TGCAGTGCTACAGGGCAAACCTATGGCTACACCTTC
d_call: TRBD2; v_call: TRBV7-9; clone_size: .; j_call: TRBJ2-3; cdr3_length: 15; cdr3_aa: CASSSGTSGTDTQYF; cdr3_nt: TGTGCCAGCAGCTCCGGGACTAGCGGGACTGATACGCAGTATTTT